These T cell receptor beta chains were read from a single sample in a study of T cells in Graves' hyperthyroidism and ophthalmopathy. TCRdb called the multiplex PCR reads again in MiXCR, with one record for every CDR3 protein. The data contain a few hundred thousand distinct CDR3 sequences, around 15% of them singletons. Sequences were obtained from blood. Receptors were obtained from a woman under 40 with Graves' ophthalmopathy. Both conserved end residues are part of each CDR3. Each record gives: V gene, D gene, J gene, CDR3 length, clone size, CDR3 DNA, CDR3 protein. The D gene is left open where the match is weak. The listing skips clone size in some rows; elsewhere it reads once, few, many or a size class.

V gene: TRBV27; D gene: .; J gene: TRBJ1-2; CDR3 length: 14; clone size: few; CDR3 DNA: TGTGCCAGCAGTTTAAAGTCAGGCTACTATGGCTACACCTTC; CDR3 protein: CASSLKSGYYGYTF
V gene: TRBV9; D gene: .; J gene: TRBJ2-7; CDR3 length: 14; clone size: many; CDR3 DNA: TGTGCCAGCAGCGTAGACCCGGGGTCCTACGAGCAGTACTTC; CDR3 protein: CASSVDPGSYEQYF
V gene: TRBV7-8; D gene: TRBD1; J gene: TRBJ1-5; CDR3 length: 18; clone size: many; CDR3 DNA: TGTGCCAGCAGCTTAGAGGGACAGGGACGTTTTACCAATCAGCCCCAGCATTTT; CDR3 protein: CASSLEGQGRFTNQPQHF
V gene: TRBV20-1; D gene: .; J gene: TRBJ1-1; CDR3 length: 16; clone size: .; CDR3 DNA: TGCAGTGCTAGTGATCCATGGAGCCAGAGGAACACTGAAGCTTTCTTT; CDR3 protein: CSASDPWSQRNTEAFF
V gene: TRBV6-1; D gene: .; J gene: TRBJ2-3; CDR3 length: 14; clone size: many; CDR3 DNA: TGTGCCAGCAGTGATCGGGGTTCGAAAGATACGCAGTATTTT; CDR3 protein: CASSDRGSKDTQYF
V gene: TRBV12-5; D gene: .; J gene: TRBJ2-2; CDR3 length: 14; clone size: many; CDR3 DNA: TGTGCTAGTGGTTTGGTAAGACAGGCCGGGGAGCTGTTTTTT; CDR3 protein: CASGLVRQAGELFF
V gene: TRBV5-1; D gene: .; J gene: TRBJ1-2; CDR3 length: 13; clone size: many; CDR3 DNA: TGCGCCAGCAGCTTGGGGTCAGGGATTGGCTACACCTTC; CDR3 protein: CASSLGSGIGYTF
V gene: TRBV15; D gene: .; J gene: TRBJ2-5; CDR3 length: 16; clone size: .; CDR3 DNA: TGTGCCACCAGCTTGCCCGGCTGGACAGCCCAAGAGACCCAGTACTTC; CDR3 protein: CATSLPGWTAQETQYF
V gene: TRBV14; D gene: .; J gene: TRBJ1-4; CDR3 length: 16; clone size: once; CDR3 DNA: TGTGCCAGCAGCCAATGGGGGGGTGCAACTAATGAAAAACTGTTTTTT; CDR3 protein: CASSQWGGATNEKLFF
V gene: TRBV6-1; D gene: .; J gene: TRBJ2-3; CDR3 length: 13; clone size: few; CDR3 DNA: TGTGCCAGCAGCTACACCCCCACAGATACGCAGTATTTT; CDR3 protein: CASSYTPTDTQYF
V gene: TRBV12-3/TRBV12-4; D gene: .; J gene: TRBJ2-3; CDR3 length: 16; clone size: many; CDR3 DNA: TGTGCCAGCAGTTCCTCCCGGGTCGGGTTCTATCGTACGCAGTATTTT; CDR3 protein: CASSSSRVGFYRTQYF
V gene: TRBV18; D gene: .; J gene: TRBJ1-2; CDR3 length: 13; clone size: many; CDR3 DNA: TGTGCCAGCTCGGGTGATGTTGTGGCTGGCTACACCTTC; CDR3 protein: CASSGDVVAGYTF
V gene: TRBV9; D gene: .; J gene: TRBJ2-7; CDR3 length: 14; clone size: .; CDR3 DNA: TGTGCCAGCAGCGGGGGGGGCCCCCGCTACGAGCAGTACTTC; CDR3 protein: CASSGGGPRYEQYF
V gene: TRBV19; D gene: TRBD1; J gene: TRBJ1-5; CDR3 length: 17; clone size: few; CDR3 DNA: TGTGCCAGTAGCTCACTATTTATGACAGGGAGCGAGGCGGCCCAGCATTTT; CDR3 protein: CASSSLFMTGSEAAQHF
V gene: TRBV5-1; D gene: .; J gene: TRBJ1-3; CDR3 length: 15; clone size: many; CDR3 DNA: TGCGCCAGCAGCTTTGGAGGGGGTCGTGGAAACACCATATATTTT; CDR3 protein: CASSFGGGRGNTIYF
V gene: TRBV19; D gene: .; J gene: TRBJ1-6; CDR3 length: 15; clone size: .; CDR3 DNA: TGTGCCAGTAGTGCTAAAAACAGGGATAATTCACCCCTCCACTTT; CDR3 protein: CASSAKNRDNSPLHF
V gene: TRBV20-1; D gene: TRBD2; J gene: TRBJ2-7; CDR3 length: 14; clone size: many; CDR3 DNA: TGCAGTGCTAGAAACGGGGGGGAGCCGGGCGAGCAGTACTTC; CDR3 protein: CSARNGGEPGEQYF
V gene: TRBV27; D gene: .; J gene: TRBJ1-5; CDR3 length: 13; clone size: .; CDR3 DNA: TGTGCCAGCAGGGGGAAGGGCAATCAGCCCCAGCATTTT; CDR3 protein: CASRGKGNQPQHF
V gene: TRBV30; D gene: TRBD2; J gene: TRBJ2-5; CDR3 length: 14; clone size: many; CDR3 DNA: TGTGCCTGGAGCCAGACTAGCGGGGGAGAGACCCAGTACTTC; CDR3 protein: CAWSQTSGGETQYF
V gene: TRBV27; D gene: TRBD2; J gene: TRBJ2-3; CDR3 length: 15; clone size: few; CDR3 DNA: TGTGCCAACAGCCGGTGGCTAGCGGGGGTTGATACGCAGTATTTT; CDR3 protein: CANSRWLAGVDTQYF
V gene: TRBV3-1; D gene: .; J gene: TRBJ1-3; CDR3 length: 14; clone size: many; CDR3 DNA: TGTGCCAGCAGCCATTCTGGGTCTGGAAACACCATATATTTT; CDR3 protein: CASSHSGSGNTIYF
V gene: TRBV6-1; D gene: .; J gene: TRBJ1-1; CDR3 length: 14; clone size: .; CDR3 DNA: TGTGCCAGCAGTGAATTAGTAGGGTGGGTTGAAGCTTTCTTT; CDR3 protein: CASSELVGWVEAFF
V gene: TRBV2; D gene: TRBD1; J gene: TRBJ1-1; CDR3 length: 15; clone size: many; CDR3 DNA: TGTGCCAGCAATAAACCCGGGACAGGGAACACTGAAGCTTTCTTT; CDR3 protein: CASNKPGTGNTEAFF
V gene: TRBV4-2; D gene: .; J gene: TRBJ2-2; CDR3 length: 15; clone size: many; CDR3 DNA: TGTGCCAGCAGCCGGGCAGACACAGACACCGGGGAGCTGTTTTTT; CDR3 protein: CASSRADTDTGELFF
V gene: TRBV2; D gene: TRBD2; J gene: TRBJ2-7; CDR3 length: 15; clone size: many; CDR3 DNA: TGTGCCAGCAGTGAAGGACTAGCGGAAGCCTACGAGCAGTACTTC; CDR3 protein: CASSEGLAEAYEQYF
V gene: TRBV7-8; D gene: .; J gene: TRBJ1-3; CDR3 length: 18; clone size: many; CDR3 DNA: TGTGCCAGCAGCTTAGGATATCCGGGACTGAGCTCTGGAAACACCATATATTTT; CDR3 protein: CASSLGYPGLSSGNTIYF
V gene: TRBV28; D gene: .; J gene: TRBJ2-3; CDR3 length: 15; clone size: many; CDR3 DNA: TGTGCCAGCAGTTTAGTTGGCGGGGTCACAGATACGCAGTATTTT; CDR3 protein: CASSLVGGVTDTQYF
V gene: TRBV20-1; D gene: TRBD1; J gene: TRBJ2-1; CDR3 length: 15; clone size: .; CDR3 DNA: TGCAGTGCTAAGACAGACAGGGTATCCTACAATGAGCAGTTCTTC; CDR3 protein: CSAKTDRVSYNEQFF
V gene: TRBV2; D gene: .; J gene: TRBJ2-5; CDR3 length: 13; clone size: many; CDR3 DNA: TGTGCCAGCAGTGAAGCCTGGGGAGAGACCCAGTACTTC; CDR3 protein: CASSEAWGETQYF
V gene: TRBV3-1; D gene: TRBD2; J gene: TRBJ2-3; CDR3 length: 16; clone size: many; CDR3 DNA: TGTGCCAGCAGCACTACACTAGCGGATAGCACAGATACGCAGTATTTT; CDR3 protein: CASSTTLADSTDTQYF
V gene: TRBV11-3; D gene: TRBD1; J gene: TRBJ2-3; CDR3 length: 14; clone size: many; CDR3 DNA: TGTGCCAGCAGCCCAGGACAGGGGAGGGATACGCAGTATTTT; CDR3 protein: CASSPGQGRDTQYF
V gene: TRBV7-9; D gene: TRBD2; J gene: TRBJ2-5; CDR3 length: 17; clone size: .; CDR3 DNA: TGTGCCAGCAGCTTAGAAACTAGCGGGCGGGCATCGGAGACCCAGTACTTC; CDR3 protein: CASSLETSGRASETQYF
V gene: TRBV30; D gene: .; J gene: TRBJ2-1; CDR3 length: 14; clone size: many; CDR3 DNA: TGTGCCTGGAGTCGGGGGAGCGGTTCCCATGAGCAGTTCTTC; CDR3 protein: CAWSRGSGSHEQFF
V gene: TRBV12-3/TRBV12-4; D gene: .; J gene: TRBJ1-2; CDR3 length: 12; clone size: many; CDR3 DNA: TGTGCCAGCAGTTTATCCCCCTCTGGCTACACCTTC; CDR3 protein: CASSLSPSGYTF
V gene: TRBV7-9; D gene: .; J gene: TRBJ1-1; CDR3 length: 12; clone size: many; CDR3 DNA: TGTGCCAGCGAAGCTGGGAACACTGAAGCTTTCTTT; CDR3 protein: CASEAGNTEAFF
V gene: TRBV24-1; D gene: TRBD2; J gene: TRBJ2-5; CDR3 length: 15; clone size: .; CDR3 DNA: TGTGCCACCAGTGAGCGAGCGGGGCTGCAAGAGACCCAGTACTTC; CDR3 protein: CATSERAGLQETQYF
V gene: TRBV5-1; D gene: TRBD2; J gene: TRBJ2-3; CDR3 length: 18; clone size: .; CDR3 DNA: TGCGCCAGCAGCTATACCCCTACTAGCGGGGGGGCCGCAGATACGCAGTATTTT; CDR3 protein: CASSYTPTSGGAADTQYF
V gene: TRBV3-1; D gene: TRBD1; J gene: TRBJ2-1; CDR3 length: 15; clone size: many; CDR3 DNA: TGTGCCAGCAGCCAGGCCGGGACAGAGAACAATGAGCAGTTCTTC; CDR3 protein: CASSQAGTENNEQFF
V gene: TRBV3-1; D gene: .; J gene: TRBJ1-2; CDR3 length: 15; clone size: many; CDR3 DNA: TGTGCCAGCAGCCAAGGCCCAGGGATGAACTATGGCTACACCTTC; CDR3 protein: CASSQGPGMNYGYTF
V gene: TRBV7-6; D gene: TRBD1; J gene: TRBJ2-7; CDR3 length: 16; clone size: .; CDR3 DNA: TGTGCCAGCAGCCCTTGGACAGGGGGTGGGTCCTACGAGCAGTACTTC; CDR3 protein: CASSPWTGGGSYEQYF
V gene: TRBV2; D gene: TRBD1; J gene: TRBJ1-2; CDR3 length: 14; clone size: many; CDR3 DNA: TGTGCCAGCCAGGGACAGGGCGCCTACTATGGCTACACCTTC; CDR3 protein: CASQGQGAYYGYTF
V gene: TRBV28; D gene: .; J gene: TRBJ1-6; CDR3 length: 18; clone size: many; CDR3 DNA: TGTGCCAGCAGTTCACGCATTAGGCGGATAGCCTATAATTCACCCCTCCACTTT; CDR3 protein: CASSSRIRRIAYNSPLHF
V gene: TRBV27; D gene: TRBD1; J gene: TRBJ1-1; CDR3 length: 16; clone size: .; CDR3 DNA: TGTGCCAGCAGAGACAGGGGCGGAATTGTGAACACTGAAGCTTTCTTT; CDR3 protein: CASRDRGGIVNTEAFF
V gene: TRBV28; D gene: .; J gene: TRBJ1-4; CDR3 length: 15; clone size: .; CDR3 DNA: TGTGCCAGCGGGTTGGTAACAGGCATTGATGAAAAACTGTTTTTT; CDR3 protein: CASGLVTGIDEKLFF